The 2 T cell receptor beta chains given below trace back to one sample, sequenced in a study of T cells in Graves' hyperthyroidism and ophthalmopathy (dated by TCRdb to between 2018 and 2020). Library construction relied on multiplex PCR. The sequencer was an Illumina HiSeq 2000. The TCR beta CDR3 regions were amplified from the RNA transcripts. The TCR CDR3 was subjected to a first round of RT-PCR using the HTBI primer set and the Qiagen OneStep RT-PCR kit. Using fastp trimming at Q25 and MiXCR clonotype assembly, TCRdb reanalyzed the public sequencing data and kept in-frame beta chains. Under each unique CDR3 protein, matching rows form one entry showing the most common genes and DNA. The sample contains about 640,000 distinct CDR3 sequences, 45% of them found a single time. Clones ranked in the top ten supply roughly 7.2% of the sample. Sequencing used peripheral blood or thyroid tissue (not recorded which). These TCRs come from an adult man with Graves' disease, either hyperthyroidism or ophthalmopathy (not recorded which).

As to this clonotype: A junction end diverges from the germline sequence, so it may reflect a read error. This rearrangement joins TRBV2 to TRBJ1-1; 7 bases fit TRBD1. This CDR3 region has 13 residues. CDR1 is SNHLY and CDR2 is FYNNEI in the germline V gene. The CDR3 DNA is TGCGCCAGCAGCCAGGCTACAGGGGCTGAAGCTTTCTTT. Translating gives CASSQATGAEAFF.

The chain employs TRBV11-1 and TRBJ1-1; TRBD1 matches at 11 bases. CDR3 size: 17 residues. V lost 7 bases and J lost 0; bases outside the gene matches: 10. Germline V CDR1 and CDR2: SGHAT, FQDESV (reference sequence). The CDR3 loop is CASTFRDRGSLNTEAFF. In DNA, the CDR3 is TGTGCCAGCACCTTCAGGGACAGGGGGTCTCTGAACACTGAAGCTTTCTTT.